This T cell receptor beta chain was captured by sequencing in a study of T-cell memory formation after mild COVID-19. General study points: Proof of SARS-CoV-2 specificity was absent for the second-wave clones that crested on day 37. There were some responding clones in pre-infection memory, which suggested that cross-reactive memory had joined.

Points on this clonotype: Its cognate antigen is unknown.

Trimming at V came to 5 bases and at J to 5 bases, leaving 4 bases not matched to a gene. CDR3 length: 14 residues. MiXCR was run by TCRdb on the 5' RACE reads, yielding one entry per CDR3 protein. The sample consists of 200,000 to 250,000 distinct CDR3 sequences, just over 9.5% of them appearing once. The chain employs TRBV12-3 or TRBV12-4 and TRBJ2-1; TRBD1 agrees at 9 bases. This TCR derives from a man aged 18-30 years who had mild COVID-19 (a few samples of this study predate the infection). Cell type and time point are not known. Sequenced material: PBMCs or a T cell subset sorted from them (not recorded which). In nucleotides, the CDR3 is TGTGCCAGCAGTGTGTGGACAGGGGACAATGAGCAGTTCTTC. Translation: CASSVWTGDNEQFF.